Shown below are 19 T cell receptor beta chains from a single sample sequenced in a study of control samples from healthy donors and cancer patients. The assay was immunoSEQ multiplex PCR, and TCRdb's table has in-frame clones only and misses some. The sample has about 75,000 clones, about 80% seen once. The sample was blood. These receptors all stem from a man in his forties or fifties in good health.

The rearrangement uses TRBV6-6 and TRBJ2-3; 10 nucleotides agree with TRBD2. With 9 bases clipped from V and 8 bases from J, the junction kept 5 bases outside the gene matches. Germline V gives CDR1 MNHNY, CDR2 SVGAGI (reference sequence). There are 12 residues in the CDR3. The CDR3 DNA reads TGTGCCAGTCTGATAGCGGGAGGTACGCAGTATTTT. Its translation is CASLIAGGTQYF.

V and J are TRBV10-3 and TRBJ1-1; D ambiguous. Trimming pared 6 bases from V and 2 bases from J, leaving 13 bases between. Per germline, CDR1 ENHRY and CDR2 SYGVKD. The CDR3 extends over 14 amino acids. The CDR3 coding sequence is TGTGCCATCAGGACCGACACCACTAACACTGAAGCTTTCTTT. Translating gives CAIRTDTTNTEAFF.

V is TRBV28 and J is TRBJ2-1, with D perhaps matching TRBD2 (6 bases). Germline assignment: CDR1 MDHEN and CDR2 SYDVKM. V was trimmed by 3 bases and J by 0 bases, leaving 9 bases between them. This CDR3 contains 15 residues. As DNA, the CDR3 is TGTGCCAGCAGTTTTAGGCGGGGCTCCTACAATGAGCAGTTCTTC. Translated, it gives CASSFRRGSYNEQFF.

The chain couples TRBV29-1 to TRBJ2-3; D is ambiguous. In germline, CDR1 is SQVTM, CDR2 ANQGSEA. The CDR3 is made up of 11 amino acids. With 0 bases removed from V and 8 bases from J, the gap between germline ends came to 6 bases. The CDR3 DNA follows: TGCAGCGTTGAAGATCATCGTACGCAGTATTTT. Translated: CSVEDHRTQYF.

CDR3 amino acids: CASSLMGQGTYEQYF. Written as DNA, the CDR3 is TGTGCCAGCAGCTTGATGGGACAGGGGACCTACGAGCAGTACTTC. The chain joins TRBV5-5 to TRBJ2-7; TRBD1 matches at 10 bases. V was clipped by 1 base and J by 2 bases; unmatched bases: 3. This CDR3 comprises 15 residues. Germline lookup yields CDR1 SGHKS and CDR2 YYEKEE (reference sequence). Full variable domain (outside the CDR3, taken from reference TRBV5-5 and TRBJ2-7): DAGVTQSPTHLIKTRGQQVTLRCSPISGHKSVSWYQQVLGQGPQFIFQYYEKEERGRGNFPDRFSARQFPNYSSELNVNALLLGDSALYLCASSLMGQGTYEQYFGPGTRLTVT.

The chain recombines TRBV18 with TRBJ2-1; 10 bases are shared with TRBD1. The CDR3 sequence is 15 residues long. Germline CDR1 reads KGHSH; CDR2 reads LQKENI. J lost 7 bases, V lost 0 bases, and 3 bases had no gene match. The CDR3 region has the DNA TGTGCCAGCTCACCACCCGGGACAGGGGATAATGAGCAGTTCTTC. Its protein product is CASSPPGTGDNEQFF.

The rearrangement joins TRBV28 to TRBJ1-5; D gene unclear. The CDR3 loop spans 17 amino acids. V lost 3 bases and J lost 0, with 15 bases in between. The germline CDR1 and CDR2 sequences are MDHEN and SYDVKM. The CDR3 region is CASSLVPGPHSNQPQHF. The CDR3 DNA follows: TGTGCCAGCAGTTTGGTTCCGGGCCCCCATAGCAATCAGCCCCAGCATTTT.

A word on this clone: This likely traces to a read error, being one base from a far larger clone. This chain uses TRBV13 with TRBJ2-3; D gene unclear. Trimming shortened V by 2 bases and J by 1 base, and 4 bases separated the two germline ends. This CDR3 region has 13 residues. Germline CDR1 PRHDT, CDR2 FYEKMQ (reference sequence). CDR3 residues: CASSLPGTDTQYF. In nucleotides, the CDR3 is TGTGCCAGCAGCTTACCGGGCACAGATACGCAGTATTTT.

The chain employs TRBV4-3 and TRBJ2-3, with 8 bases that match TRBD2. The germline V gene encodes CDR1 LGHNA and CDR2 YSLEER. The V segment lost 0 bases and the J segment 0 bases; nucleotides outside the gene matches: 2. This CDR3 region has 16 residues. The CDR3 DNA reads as TGCGCCAGCAGCCAAGATAGCGGGACTAGCACAGATACGCAGTATTTT. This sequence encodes CASSQDSGTSTDTQYF.

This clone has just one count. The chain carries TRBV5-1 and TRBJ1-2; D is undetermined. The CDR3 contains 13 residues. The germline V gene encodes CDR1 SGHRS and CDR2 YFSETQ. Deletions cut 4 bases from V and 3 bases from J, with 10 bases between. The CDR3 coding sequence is TGCGCCAGCAGCAGGACCCTTGACTATGGCTACACCTTC. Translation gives CASSRTLDYGYTF.

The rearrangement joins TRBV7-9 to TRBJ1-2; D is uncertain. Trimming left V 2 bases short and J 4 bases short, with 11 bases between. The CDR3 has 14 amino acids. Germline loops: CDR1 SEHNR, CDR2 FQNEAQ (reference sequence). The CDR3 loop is CASSLKDGGYGYTF. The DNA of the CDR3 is TGTGCCAGCAGCTTAAAGGACGGAGGCTATGGCTACACCTTC.

CDR3 in amino acids: CATSGRTENNQETQYF. The CDR3 bases are TGTGCCACCAGTGGTCGGACAGAGAATAATCAAGAGACCCAGTACTTC. The V call is TRBV24-1, the J call TRBJ2-5; the D gene is possibly TRBD1 (6 bases). The CDR3 has 16 residues. CDR1 and CDR2 (germline): KGHDR, SFDVKD. Trimming took 5 bases from V and 2 from J, leaving 17 bases between them.

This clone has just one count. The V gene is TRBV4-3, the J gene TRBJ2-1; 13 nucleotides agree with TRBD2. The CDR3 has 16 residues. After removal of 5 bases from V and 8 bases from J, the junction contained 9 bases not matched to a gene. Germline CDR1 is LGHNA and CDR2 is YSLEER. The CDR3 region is CASSTTRTSGSYEQFF. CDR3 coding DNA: TGCGCCAGCAGCACTACTCGGACTAGCGGGAGCTATGAGCAGTTCTTC.

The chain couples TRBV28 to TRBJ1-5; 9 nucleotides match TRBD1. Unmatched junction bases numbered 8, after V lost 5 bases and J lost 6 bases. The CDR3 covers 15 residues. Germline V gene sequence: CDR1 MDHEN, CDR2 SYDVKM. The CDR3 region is CASSHGQGYGQPQHF. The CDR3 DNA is TGTGCCAGCAGTCATGGACAGGGGTATGGTCAGCCCCAGCATTTT.

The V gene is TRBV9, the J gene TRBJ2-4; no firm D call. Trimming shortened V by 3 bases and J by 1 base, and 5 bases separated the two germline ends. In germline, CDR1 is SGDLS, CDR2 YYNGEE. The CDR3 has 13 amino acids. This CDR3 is CASSAAAKNIQYF. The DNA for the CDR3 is TGTGCCAGCAGCGCTGCCGCCAAAAACATTCAGTACTTC.

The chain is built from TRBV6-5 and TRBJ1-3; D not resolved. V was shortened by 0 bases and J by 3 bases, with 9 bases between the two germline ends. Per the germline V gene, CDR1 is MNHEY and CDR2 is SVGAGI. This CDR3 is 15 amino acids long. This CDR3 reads CASSYSVQIGNTIYF. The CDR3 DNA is TGTGCCAGCAGTTACTCCGTTCAGATTGGAAACACCATATATTTT.

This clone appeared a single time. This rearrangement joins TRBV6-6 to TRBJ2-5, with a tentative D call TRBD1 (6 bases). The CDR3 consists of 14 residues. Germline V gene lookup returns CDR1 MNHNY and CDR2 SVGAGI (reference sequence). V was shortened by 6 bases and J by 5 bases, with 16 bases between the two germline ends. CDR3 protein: CASSKFTGIETQYF. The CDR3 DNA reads TGTGCCAGCAGCAAATTTACAGGGATCGAGACCCAGTACTTC.

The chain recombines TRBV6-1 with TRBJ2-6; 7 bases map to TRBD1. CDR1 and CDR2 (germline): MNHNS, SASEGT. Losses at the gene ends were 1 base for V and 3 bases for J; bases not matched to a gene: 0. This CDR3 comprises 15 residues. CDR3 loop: CASSEDRGGANVLTF. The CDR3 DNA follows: TGTGCCAGCAGTGAAGACAGGGGTGGGGCCAACGTCCTGACTTTC.

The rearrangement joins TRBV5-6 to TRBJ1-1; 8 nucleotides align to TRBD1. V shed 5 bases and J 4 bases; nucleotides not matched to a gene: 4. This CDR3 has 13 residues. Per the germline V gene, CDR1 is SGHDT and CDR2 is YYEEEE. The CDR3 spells CASRDRAGTEAFF. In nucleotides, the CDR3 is TGTGCCAGCAGGGACAGGGCGGGCACTGAAGCTTTCTTT. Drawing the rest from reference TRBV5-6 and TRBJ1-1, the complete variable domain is DAGVTQSPTHLIKTRGQQVTLRCSPKSGHDTVSWYQQALGQGPQFIFQYYEEEERQRGNFPDRFSGHQFPNYSSELNVNALLLGDSALYLCASRDRAGTEAFFGQGTRLTVV.